Here is one T cell receptor beta chain with its context. The data originate from a study of shared clonotypes between healthy human individuals. At the level of the study: There were three CD4 naive, three CD4 memory, two CD8 naive and one CD8 memory plates per donor.

At deep level, the assay was performed. Using immunoSEQ multiplex PCR, the repertoire was profiled, and TCRdb retains in-frame clones only, with some absent. This table has 1.6 million or so clones, around 97% appearing once. In germline, CDR1 is ENHRY, CDR2 SYGVKD. J gave up 5 bases and V 6 bases, and 21 bases lay outside the gene matches. CDR3 length: 20 amino acids. The split of CD4+ cells yielded CD45RA+ naive and CD45RA-negative memory subsets. This sequence joins TRBV10-3 and TRBJ2-7, with 14 bases lining up with TRBD2. This TCR was recovered from a man aged 30 to 39 in good health. The sequenced sample was naive CD4+ T cells sorted from blood. The sample's subset: CD45RA+ positively selected. The CDR3 sequence is CAIRTRTRGTSGGFVNEQYF. The CDR3 DNA reads as TGTGCCATCAGGACGCGAACGAGGGGGACTAGCGGGGGATTCGTCAACGAGCAGTACTTC.